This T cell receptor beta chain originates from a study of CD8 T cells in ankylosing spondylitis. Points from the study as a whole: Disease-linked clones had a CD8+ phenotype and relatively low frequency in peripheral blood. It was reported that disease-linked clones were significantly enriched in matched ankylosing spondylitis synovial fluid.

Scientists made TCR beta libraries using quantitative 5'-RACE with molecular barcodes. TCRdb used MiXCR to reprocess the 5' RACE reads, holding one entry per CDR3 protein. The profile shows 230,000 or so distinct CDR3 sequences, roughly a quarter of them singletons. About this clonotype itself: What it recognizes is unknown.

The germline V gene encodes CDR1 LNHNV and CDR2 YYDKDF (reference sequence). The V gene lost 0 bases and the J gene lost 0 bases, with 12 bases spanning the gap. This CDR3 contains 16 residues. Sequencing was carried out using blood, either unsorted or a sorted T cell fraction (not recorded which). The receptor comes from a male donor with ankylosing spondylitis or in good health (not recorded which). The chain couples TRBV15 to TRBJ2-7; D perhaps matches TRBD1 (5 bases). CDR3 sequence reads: CATSRERGRSSYEQYF. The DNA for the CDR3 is TGTGCCACCAGCAGAGAAAGGGGCAGGAGCTCCTACGAGCAGTACTTC.